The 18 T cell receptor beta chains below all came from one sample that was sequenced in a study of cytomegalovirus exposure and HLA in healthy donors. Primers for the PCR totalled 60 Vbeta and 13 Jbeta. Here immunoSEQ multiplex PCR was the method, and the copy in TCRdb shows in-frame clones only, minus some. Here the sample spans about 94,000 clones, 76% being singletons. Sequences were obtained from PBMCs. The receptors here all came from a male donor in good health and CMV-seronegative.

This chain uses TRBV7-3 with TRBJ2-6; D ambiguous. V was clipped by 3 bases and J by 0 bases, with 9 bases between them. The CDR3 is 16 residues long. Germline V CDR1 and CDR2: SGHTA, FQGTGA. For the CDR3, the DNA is TGTGCCAGCAGCTTTCCCACAGTCTCTGGGGCCAACGTCCTGACTTTC. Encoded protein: CASSFPTVSGANVLTF.

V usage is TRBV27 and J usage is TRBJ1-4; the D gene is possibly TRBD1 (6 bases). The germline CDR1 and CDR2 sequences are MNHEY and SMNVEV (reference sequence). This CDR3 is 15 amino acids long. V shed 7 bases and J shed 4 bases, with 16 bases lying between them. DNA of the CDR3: TGTGCCAGCATGAGGGCAGGGGTTGGTAATGAAAAACTGTTTTTT. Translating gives CASMRAGVGNEKLFF.

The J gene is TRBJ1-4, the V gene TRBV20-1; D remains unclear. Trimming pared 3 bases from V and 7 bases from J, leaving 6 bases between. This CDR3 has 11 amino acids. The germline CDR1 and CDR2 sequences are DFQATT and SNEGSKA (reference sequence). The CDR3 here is CSASRVEKLFF. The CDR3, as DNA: TGCAGTGCTAGTCGGGTTGAAAAACTGTTTTTT.

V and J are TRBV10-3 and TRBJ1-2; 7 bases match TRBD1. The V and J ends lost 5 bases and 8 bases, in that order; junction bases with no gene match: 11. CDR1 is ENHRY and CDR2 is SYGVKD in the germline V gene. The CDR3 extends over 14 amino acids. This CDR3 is CAISRDRAPAGYTF. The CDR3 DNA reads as TGTGCCATCAGTAGAGACAGGGCCCCCGCGGGCTACACCTTC.

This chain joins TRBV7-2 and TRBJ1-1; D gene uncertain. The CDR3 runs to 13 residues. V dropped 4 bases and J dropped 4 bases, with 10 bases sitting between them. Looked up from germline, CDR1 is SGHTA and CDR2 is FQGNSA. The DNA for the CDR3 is TGTGCCAGCAGCTCAGGCCAGACCACTGAAGCTTTCTTT. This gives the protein CASSSGQTTEAFF.

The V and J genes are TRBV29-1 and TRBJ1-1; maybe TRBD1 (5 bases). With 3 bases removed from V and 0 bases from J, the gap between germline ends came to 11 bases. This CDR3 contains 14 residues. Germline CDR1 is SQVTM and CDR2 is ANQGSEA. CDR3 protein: CSVEAGLLNTEAFF. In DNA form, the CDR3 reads TGCAGCGTTGAGGCAGGGCTTTTGAACACTGAAGCTTTCTTT.

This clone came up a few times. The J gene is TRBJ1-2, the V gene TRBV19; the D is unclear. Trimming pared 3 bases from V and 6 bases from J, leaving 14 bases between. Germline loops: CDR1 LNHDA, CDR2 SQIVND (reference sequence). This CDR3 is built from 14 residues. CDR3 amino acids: CASSIPIQIHGYTF. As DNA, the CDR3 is TGTGCCAGTAGTATCCCAATCCAGATCCATGGCTACACCTTC.

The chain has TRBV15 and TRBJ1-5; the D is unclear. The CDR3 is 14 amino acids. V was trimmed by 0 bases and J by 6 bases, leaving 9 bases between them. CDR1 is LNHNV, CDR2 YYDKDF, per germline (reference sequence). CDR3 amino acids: CATSRERERQPQHF. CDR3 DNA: TGTGCCACCAGCAGAGAGAGGGAGCGTCAGCCCCAGCATTTT. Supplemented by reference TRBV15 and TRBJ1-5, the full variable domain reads DAMVIQNPRYQVTQFGKPVTLSCSQTLNHNVMYWYQQKSSQAPKLLFHYYDKDFNNEADTPDNFQSRRPNTSFCFLDIRSPGLGDTAMYLCATSRERERQPQHFGDGTRLSIL.

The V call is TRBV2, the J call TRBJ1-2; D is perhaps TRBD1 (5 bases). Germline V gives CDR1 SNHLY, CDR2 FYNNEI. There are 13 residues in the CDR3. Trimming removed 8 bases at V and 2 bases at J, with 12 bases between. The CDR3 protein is CASRPDKNYGYTF. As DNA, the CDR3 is TGTGCCAGCCGACCGGACAAGAACTATGGCTACACCTTC. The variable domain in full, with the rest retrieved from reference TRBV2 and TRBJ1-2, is EPEVTQTPSHQVTQMGQEVILRCVPISNHLYFYWYRQILGQKVEFLVSFYNNEISEKSEIFDDQFSVERPDGSNFTLKIRSTKLEDSAMYFCASRPDKNYGYTFGSGTRLTVV.

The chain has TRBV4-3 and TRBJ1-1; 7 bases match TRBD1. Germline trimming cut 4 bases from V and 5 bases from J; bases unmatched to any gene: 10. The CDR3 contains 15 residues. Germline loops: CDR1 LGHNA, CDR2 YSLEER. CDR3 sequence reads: CASSLGRTGQTEAFF. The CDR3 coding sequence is TGCGCCAGCAGCCTGGGAAGGACAGGACAAACTGAAGCTTTCTTT.

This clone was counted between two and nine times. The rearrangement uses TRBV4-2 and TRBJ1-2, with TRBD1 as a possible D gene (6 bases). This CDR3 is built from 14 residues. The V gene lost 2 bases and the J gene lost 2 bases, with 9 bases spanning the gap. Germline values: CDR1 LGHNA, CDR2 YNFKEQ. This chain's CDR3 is CASSQTGTNYGYTF. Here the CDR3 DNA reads TGTGCCAGCAGCCAAACCGGGACAAACTATGGCTACACCTTC.

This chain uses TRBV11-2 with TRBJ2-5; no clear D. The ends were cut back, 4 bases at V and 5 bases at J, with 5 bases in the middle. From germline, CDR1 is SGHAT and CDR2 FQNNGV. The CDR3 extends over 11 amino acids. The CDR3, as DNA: TGTGCCAGCAGCTCCTATGAGACCCAGTACTTC. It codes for CASSSYETQYF.

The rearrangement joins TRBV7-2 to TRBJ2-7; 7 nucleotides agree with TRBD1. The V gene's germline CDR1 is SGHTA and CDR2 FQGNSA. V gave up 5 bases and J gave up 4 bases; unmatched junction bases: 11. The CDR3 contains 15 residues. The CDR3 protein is CASSPYRGDRYEQYF. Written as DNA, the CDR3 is TGTGCCAGCAGCCCTTACAGGGGCGATCGGTACGAGCAGTACTTC.

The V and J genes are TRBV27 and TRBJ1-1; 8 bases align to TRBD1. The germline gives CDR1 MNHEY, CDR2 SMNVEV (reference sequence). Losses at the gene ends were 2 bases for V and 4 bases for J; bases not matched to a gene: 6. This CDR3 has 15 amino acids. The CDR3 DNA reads TGTGCCAGCAGTTTACGCAGGGGGCCGAGCACTGAAGCTTTCTTT. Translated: CASSLRRGPSTEAFF.

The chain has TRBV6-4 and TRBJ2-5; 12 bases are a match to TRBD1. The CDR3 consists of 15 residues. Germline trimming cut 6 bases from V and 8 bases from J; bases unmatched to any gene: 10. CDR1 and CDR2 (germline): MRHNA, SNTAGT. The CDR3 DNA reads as TGTGCCAGCAGGGGACAGGGGGCTCACGATTGCACCCAGTACTTC. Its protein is CASRGQGAHDCTQYF.

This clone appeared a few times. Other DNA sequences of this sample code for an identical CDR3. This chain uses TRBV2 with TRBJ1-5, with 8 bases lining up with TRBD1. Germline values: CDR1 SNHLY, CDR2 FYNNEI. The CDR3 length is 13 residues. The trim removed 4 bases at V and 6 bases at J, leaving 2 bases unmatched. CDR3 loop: CASSGDRGQPQHF. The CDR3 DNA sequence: TGTGCCAGCAGTGGAGACAGGGGTCAGCCCCAGCATTTT.

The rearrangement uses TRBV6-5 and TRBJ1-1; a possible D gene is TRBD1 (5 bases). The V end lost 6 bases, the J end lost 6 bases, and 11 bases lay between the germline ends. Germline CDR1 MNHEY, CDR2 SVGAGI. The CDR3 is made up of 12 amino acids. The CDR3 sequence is CASRWDSPEAFF. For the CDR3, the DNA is TGTGCCAGCAGATGGGACTCCCCTGAAGCTTTCTTT.

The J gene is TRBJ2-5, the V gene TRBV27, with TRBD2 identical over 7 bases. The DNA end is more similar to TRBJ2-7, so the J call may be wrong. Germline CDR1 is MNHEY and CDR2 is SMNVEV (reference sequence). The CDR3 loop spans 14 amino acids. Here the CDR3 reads CASSLGGESYEQYF. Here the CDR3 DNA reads TGTGCCAGCAGTTTAGGGGGGGAATCCTACGAGCAGTACTTC.